The present T cell receptor beta chain was sequenced within a study of blood T cell repertoires in COVID-19. Study-wide context: The study drew acute and convalescent COVID-19 samples from the United States, Italy and Spain.

Original handling: Amplified reference gene primers provided the basis for estimating nucleated cell counts. Produced via immunoSEQ multiplex PCR; TCRdb's table is partial and in-frame only. Clone size and the V and J calls come from that table; the DNA yielded D and trimming. The data contain about 200,000 clones, roughly 80% of them singletons. V was trimmed by 4 bases and J by 4 bases, leaving 7 bases between them. CDR3 length: 12 residues. This TCR was recovered from a man aged 55 to 70 with acute or convalescent COVID-19. V usage is TRBV12-3 or TRBV12-4 and J usage is TRBJ1-2; a weak D match, TRBD1 (5 bases). Sequencing was performed on peripheral blood. CDR3: CASSSGIYGYTF. The DNA of the CDR3 is TGTGCCAGCAGTTCAGGGATCTATGGCTACACCTTC.